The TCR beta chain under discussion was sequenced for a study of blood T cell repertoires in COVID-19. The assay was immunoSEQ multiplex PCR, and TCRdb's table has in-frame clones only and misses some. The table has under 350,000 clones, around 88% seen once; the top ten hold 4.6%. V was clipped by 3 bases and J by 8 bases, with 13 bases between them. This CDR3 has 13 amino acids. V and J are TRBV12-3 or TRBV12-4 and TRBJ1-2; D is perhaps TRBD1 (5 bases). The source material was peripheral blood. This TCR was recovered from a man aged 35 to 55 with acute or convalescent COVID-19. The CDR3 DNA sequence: TGTGCCAGCAGTTTGGAAGGGGTCTACGGCTACACCTTC. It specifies CASSLEGVYGYTF.